This T cell receptor beta chain was profiled in a study of blood T cells in healthy people across ages. A second about 7 to 11 cycle PCR used barcoded and J-beta primers. MiXCR, run by TCRdb on the 5' RACE reads, gives a single entry per CDR3 protein. This sample has 800,000 or so distinct CDR3 sequences, with roughly 25% found just once. General study findings and limits: Diversity figures derived from one million T cells were judged to underestimate the true value.

About this clonotype itself: Its antigen is not identified.

The CDR3 has 13 residues. After removal of 6 bases from V and 0 bases from J, the junction contained 5 bases not matched to a gene. Germline CDR1 DFQATT, CDR2 SNEGSKA (reference sequence). These data are also associated with another study on T cells of mothers and their children. That work contributes: The second PCR's M1S primer added sample barcodes and 2-4 random nucleotides.

Input material: blood. V and J are TRBV20-1 and TRBJ2-7; the match to TRBD1 covers 7 bases. This clonotype was sampled from a boy younger than 18 in good health. CDR3: CSAADRTSYEQYF. In DNA, the CDR3 is TGCAGTGCAGCGGACAGGACCTCCTACGAGCAGTACTTC.